The 5 T cell receptor beta chains reported below all come from one sample, sequenced in a study of blood T cell repertoires in COVID-19. Sequenced by immunoSEQ multiplex PCR; TCRdb stores in-frame clones only, minus some. The sample contains 350,000 to 450,000 clones, 75% to 90% of which appear only once. What was sequenced was peripheral blood. Receptors were obtained from a woman aged 55-69 years with COVID-19, enrolled during active disease.

The chain has TRBV11-3 and TRBJ2-1; 10 bases line up with TRBD2. Germline loops: CDR1 SGHNT, CDR2 YENEEA. The CDR3 extends over 18 amino acids. J lost 7 bases, V lost 5 bases, and 17 bases had no gene match. DNA of the CDR3: TGTGCCAGCAGCCCTCGCGGGGGGAGCGGGGGGGCCGGGAATGAGCAGTTCTTC. This gives the protein CASSPRGGSGGAGNEQFF.

The chain combines TRBV18 with TRBJ2-5, with D uncertain. CDR3 size: 13 residues. CDR1 KGHSH and CDR2 LQKENI come from the germline V gene. V lost 3 bases, J lost 4 bases, and 9 bases lay in between. CDR3 in DNA: TGTGCCAGCTCACCGAGCATCCGAGAGACCCAGTACTTC. Translated: CASSPSIRETQYF.

The chain combines TRBV4-3 with TRBJ2-3, with 11 bases fitting TRBD2. The CDR3 has 18 amino acids. Trimming took 4 bases from V and 0 from J; bases not matched to a gene: 9. Germline V gives CDR1 LGHNA, CDR2 YSLEER. CDR3 nucleotide sequence: TGCGCCAGCAGCCCCGGGACTAGCGGAGACCACAGCACAGATACGCAGTATTTT. Amino acid sequence: CASSPGTSGDHSTDTQYF.

This chain connects TRBV2 to TRBJ1-2; a possible D gene is TRBD1 (5 bases). In germline, CDR1 is SNHLY, CDR2 FYNNEI. V was cut by 6 bases and J by 4 bases, with 12 bases left in between. The CDR3 contains 13 residues. The CDR3 loop reads CASREDNGYGYTF. CDR3 coding DNA: TGTGCCAGCAGAGAGGACAATGGCTATGGCTACACCTTC.

J is TRBJ1-2 and V is TRBV19, with D possibly being TRBD1 (5 bases). The germline CDR1 and CDR2 sequences are LNHDA and SQIVND (reference sequence). The CDR3 totals 14 residues. V was shortened by 7 bases and J by 8 bases, with 20 bases between the two germline ends. The CDR3, as DNA: TGTGCCAGTACCCTAAGCGGAAGGGGAGGAGGCTACACCTTC. Amino acid sequence: CASTLSGRGGGYTF.